What follows describes a single TCR beta chain. In the authors' workflow: Amplified reference gene primers provided the basis for estimating nucleated cell counts. The protocol was immunoSEQ multiplex PCR, while the TCRdb copy is restricted to in-frame clones and leaves out a portion. V and J calls and clone size are as listed in that table; D and trimming were resolved from the DNA. The sample consists of 13,000 to 15,000 clones, approximately 88% of them appearing once. This sample was taken from a study of blood T cell repertoires in COVID-19. In germline, CDR1 is SGHRS, CDR2 YFSETQ. The CDR3 contains 13 residues. With 5 bases removed from V and 1 base from J, the gap between germline ends came to 8 bases.

The material sequenced was peripheral blood. The TCR comes from a human donor in a cohort sampled during active COVID-19. The J gene is TRBJ2-3, the V gene TRBV5-1; D possibly corresponds to TRBD2 (6 bases). CDR3 nucleotides: TGCGCCAGCAGGGCGGGACGCACAGATACGCAGTATTTT. It codes for CASRAGRTDTQYF.